These 20 T cell receptor beta chains originate from one sample sequenced in a study of blood T cells in healthy people across ages. A J-beta primer mix and a sample-barcoded 5' primer were used in a second PCR of about 7 to 12 cycles. TCRdb re-called the 5' RACE reads with MiXCR, one entry per CDR3 protein. The sample yields under 2 million distinct CDR3 sequences, roughly 32% seen once. Specimen: blood. The receptors here all came from a woman in her thirties in good health.

This clonotype occurred many times. The chain has TRBV3-1 and TRBJ2-3; 7 bases agree with TRBD2. This CDR3 is built from 14 residues. V shed 5 bases and J 3 bases; nucleotides not matched to a gene: 5. Germline V gene sequence: CDR1 LGHDT, CDR2 YNNKEL (reference sequence). The CDR3 DNA follows: TGTGCCAGCAGCTCCGGCGGGGGAACAGATACGCAGTATTTT. Translated, it gives CASSSGGGTDTQYF.

This clonotype was counted a few times. The chain recombines TRBV7-3 with TRBJ2-1, with 15 bases that match TRBD2. The germline V gene has CDR1 SGHTA and CDR2 FQGTGA. The CDR3 extends over 15 amino acids. Losses at the gene ends were 3 bases for V and 8 bases for J; bases not matched to a gene: 2. CDR3 coding DNA: TGTGCCAGCAGCTTGGGGACTAGCGGGGGGTATGAGCAGTTCTTC. It translates to CASSLGTSGGYEQFF.

This clonotype was counted once. The V and J genes are TRBV9 and TRBJ2-7; 11 bases fit TRBD1. Trimming took 0 bases from V and 5 from J; bases not matched to a gene: 4. Germline V lookup: CDR1 SGDLS, CDR2 YYNGEE. The CDR3 sequence is 15 residues long. CDR3 loop: CASSVEGQGGNEQYF. The CDR3 DNA reads as TGTGCCAGCAGCGTAGAGGGACAGGGGGGAAACGAGCAGTACTTC.

The chain uses TRBV20-1 and TRBJ2-1, with 8 bases matching TRBD2. The V gene's germline CDR1 is DFQATT and CDR2 SNEGSKA (reference sequence). CDR3 length: 17 residues. Trimming at V came to 3 bases and at J to 4 bases, leaving 14 bases not matched to a gene. CDR3 in amino acids: CSAREPGLAGNYNEQFF. In nucleotides, the CDR3 is TGCAGTGCTAGGGAGCCCGGTCTAGCGGGTAATTACAATGAGCAGTTCTTC.

This clonotype was seen only a few times. V is TRBV9 and J is TRBJ1-5; D is unresolved. The CDR3 is 15 residues long. CDR1 and CDR2 (germline): SGDLS, YYNGEE. With 0 bases removed from V and 4 bases from J, the gap between germline ends came to 11 bases. CDR3 nucleotides: TGTGCCAGCAGCGTAGGTCAGGCAATAAATCAGCCCCAGCATTTT. It encodes CASSVGQAINQPQHF.

This clonotype has a handful of counts. This CDR3 reads CASSSGAGPYEQYF. The CDR3 DNA reads TGCGCCAGCAGCTCGGGCGCCGGTCCCTACGAGCAGTACTTC. The chain carries TRBV5-1 and TRBJ2-7; no firm D call. The V gene lost 3 bases and the J gene lost 2 bases, with 12 bases spanning the gap. Germline lookup yields CDR1 SGHRS and CDR2 YFSETQ. The CDR3 has 14 residues.

V usage is TRBV27 and J usage is TRBJ2-7; TRBD2 agrees at 14 bases. The CDR3 is 17 amino acids. J was trimmed by 4 bases and V by 4 bases; bases with no gene match: 9. From germline, CDR1 is MNHEY and CDR2 SMNVEV (reference sequence). The CDR3 here is CASSSPGLAGVTYEQYF. The CDR3 region has the DNA TGTGCCAGCAGTTCTCCGGGACTAGCGGGAGTCACATACGAGCAGTACTTC.

The CDR3 loop is CSASTSGTVYTQYF. In DNA form, the CDR3 reads TGCAGTGCAAGCACTAGCGGGACCGTTTATACGCAGTATTTT. The chain is built from TRBV20-1 and TRBJ2-3; 10 nucleotides agree with TRBD2. V lost 6 bases, J lost 7 bases, and 10 bases stayed unmatched. This CDR3 comprises 14 residues. Germline loops: CDR1 DFQATT, CDR2 SNEGSKA (reference sequence).

The J gene is TRBJ1-2, the V gene TRBV7-9; no firm D call. The CDR3 consists of 13 residues. The germline CDR1 and CDR2 sequences are SEHNR and FQNEAQ (reference sequence). Trimming pared 3 bases from V and 3 bases from J, leaving 8 bases between. CDR3 nucleotide sequence: TGTGCCAGCAGCTTGGGGATGGACTATGGCTACACCTTC. It translates to CASSLGMDYGYTF.

The chain combines TRBV9 with TRBJ2-7; TRBD2 aligns across 15 bases. Germline loops: CDR1 SGDLS, CDR2 YYNGEE. The CDR3 extends over 16 amino acids. Trimming removed 0 bases from V and 4 bases from J; junction bases left unmatched: 2. The CDR3 region is CASSVGGTSGRYEQYF. The CDR3 nucleotides are TGTGCCAGCAGCGTAGGGGGGACTAGCGGGAGGTACGAGCAGTACTTC.

This clonotype was picked up many times. The chain has TRBV20-1 and TRBJ2-5, with 9 bases lining up with TRBD1. V was clipped by 3 bases and J by 5 bases; unmatched bases: 10. The CDR3 loop spans 15 amino acids. The germline V gene has CDR1 DFQATT and CDR2 SNEGSKA (reference sequence). DNA of the CDR3: TGCAGTGCTAGCGAAACAGGGGGCTTGTTGGAGACCCAGTACTTC. It translates to CSASETGGLLETQYF.

This chain connects TRBV27 to TRBJ1-2; TRBD1 is a possible D gene (5 bases). This CDR3 region has 14 residues. The V gene's germline CDR1 is MNHEY and CDR2 SMNVEV (reference sequence). Trimming removed 2 bases from V and 5 bases from J, with 12 bases in between. CDR3 sequence (DNA): TGTGCCAGCAGTTTACGCATCGGGGCGTATGGCTACACCTTC. This encodes CASSLRIGAYGYTF.

J is TRBJ2-1 and V is TRBV7-2, with TRBD1 as a possible D gene (6 bases). V lost 1 base and J 4 bases, leaving 11 bases between the germline ends. Per germline, CDR1 SGHTA and CDR2 FQGNSA. The CDR3 contains 15 residues. CDR3 sequence: CASSLGTGQYNEQFF. The CDR3 nucleotides are TGTGCCAGCAGCTTAGGAACAGGGCAGTACAATGAGCAGTTCTTC.

The rearrangement joins TRBV9 to TRBJ2-5, with unresolved D. The germline gives CDR1 SGDLS, CDR2 YYNGEE. Trimming took 4 bases from V and 1 from J, leaving 14 bases between them. This CDR3 contains 15 residues. For the CDR3, the DNA is TGTGCCAGCAGCCCCGAAGATCGACGCCAAGAGACCCAGTACTTC. As protein: CASSPEDRRQETQYF.

The rearrangement joins TRBV20-1 to TRBJ2-5; D is ambiguous. From germline, CDR1 is DFQATT and CDR2 SNEGSKA (reference sequence). V shed 2 bases and J shed 1 base, with 11 bases lying between them. The CDR3 has 14 residues. The CDR3 reads CSARKDPSQETQYF. The CDR3 bases are TGCAGTGCTAGAAAGGACCCCAGCCAAGAGACCCAGTACTTC.

The chain employs TRBV28 and TRBJ2-1, with 8 bases identical to TRBD2. The trim removed 7 bases at V and 4 bases at J, leaving 9 bases unmatched. Germline CDR1 is MDHEN and CDR2 is SYDVKM. The length of the CDR3 is 15 residues. The CDR3 reads CASTPQGLGYNEQFF. The CDR3 coding sequence is TGTGCCAGCACCCCCCAGGGACTAGGTTACAATGAGCAGTTCTTC.

This clonotype was counted between two and nine times. V and J are TRBV3-1 and TRBJ2-7; possibly TRBD2 for D (7 bases). Germline values: CDR1 LGHDT, CDR2 YNNKEL (reference sequence). CDR3 length: 16 residues. Trimming pared 4 bases from V and 2 bases from J, leaving 18 bases between. The CDR3 sequence: CASSLGGASGAYEQYF. The CDR3, as DNA: TGTGCCAGCAGCCTTGGGGGGGCTAGCGGCGCCTACGAGCAGTACTTC.

The chain employs TRBV5-1 and TRBJ2-1; TRBD1 or TRBD2 may be the D gene (7 bases each). V was trimmed by 3 bases and J by 12 bases, leaving 19 bases between them. CDR3 length: 14 residues. CDR1 and CDR2 from the germline V gene are SGHRS and YFSETQ. The CDR3 spells CASSSGGTTALQFF. In DNA, the CDR3 is TGCGCCAGCAGCTCAGGGGGGACTACGGCCCTGCAGTTCTTC.

This chain links TRBV29-1 with TRBJ2-5; TRBD1 agrees at 10 bases. The CDR3 is 15 residues long. V shed 6 bases and J 4 bases; nucleotides not matched to a gene: 11. The germline gives CDR1 SQVTM, CDR2 ANQGSEA. The CDR3 nucleotides are TGCAGCGTGGTCCCGGGACAGGGGTTCAGAGAGACCCAGTACTTC. This sequence encodes CSVVPGQGFRETQYF.

The chain carries TRBV27 and TRBJ2-7; 9 positions agree with TRBD2. CDR1 is MNHEY and CDR2 is SMNVEV in the germline V gene (reference sequence). V trimming: 5 bases; J trimming: 7 bases; junction bases outside the gene matches: 18. CDR3 length equals 17 residues. CDR3 nucleotides: TGTGCCAGCAGTAAGCGCCCCCCGGGACTAGCAAGTTGGGAGCAGTACTTC. This sequence encodes CASSKRPPGLASWEQYF.